The clone carrying this TCR beta chain showed up just a few times. No antigen is known for it. No infections or other immune events were documented during collection. Using immunoSEQ multiplex PCR, the repertoire was profiled, and TCRdb retains in-frame clones only, with some absent. Of 70,000 to 95,000 clones detected, 85% to 90% appear once; the ten largest clones hold approximately 4%. This CDR3 contains 15 residues. The germline gives CDR1 SEHNR, CDR2 FQNEAQ (reference sequence). The V end lost 0 bases, the J end lost 1 base, and 9 bases lay between the germline ends. These data originate in a study of identifying expanded T cells in peripheral blood. Study results and limitations: Variance in clone template counts between roughly two-week samples significantly increased with total template count across all healthy donors. Over about two and four weeks, about 16 and 19 clones changed, versus around 1.3 between replicates.

Sequenced sample: blood. The clonotype was recovered from a person aged 18 to 75 in good health. The chain recombines TRBV7-9 with TRBJ1-1; D not certain. The CDR3 loop reads CASSLAPTRNTEAFF. The DNA of the CDR3 is TGTGCCAGCAGCTTAGCACCGACAAGGAACACTGAAGCTTTCTTT.